This T cell receptor (beta chain) was obtained from a study of shared clonotypes between healthy human individuals. Germline-derived CDR1 and CDR2 are SGHTA and FQGNSA. V lost 5 bases and J 8 bases, leaving 15 bases between the germline ends. The CDR3 has 14 residues. To note about this clone: Its antigen is currently unknown.

CD8 cells regarded as naive lacked CD45RO, were positively chosen for CCR7, and omitted terminally differentiated effector memory CD45RA+ cells. The study drew all its donors from Caucasian adults living in Nashville, Tennessee. Study-level findings and limits: Approximately 4.9% of naive CD4 clonotypes were shared across several donors. Only blood was sampled, and tissue TCR repertoires likely differ from blood ones.

Sorted subsets were amplified in replicate PCRs using approximately 0.2 ug DNA, 25,000 to 30,000 T cell genomes. Profiling relied on immunoSEQ multiplex PCR, and the TCRdb table lists in-frame clones only, not all of them. The table shows over 750,000 clones, with roughly 96% occurring only once. This clonotype was sampled from a man aged 25 to 40 in good health. The source material was naive CD8+ T cells sorted from blood. The V gene is TRBV7-2, the J gene TRBJ2-2, with D hard to call. In DNA, the CDR3 is TGTGCCAGCAGCCCCTTCCACTCGACAGGGGAGCTGTTTTTT. Protein sequence: CASSPFHSTGELFF.